Presented here are 32 T cell receptor beta chains from one specimen sequenced in a study of Ad26.COV2.S vaccination and SARS-CoV-2 variants. Treatment meaning: some 20 received Ad26.COV2.S at low or high dose, single or two shots; a few received placebo; per-sample allocation not given. The investigators took samples on day 63 after the first vaccine or placebo injection. The assay was immunoSEQ multiplex PCR, and TCRdb's table has in-frame clones only and misses some. This table holds a few hundred thousand clones, around 87% found once. The sequencing used peripheral blood, collected in a trial of Ad26.COV2.S vaccine versus placebo. The receptors originated from a person between 18 and 59 years old who received the Ad26.COV2.S COVID-19 vaccine or a placebo.

The chain recombines TRBV11-2 with TRBJ2-3; D unclear. CDR3 size: 16 residues. Trimming removed 1 base from V and 0 bases from J, with 11 bases in between. Germline V gives CDR1 SGHAT, CDR2 FQNNGV. CDR3 nucleotides: TGTGCCAGCAGCTTAGGATTACAGACTAGCACAGATACGCAGTATTTT. This codes for CASSLGLQTSTDTQYF.

The V and J genes are TRBV3-1 (or the pseudogene TRBV3-2) and TRBJ2-7, with D possibly being TRBD2 (6 bases). Germline CDR1 reads LGHDT; CDR2 reads YNNKEL (reference sequence). This CDR3 is 13 amino acids long. Trimming shortened V by 6 bases and J by 0 bases, and 9 bases separated the two germline ends. CDR3 sequence: CASRATSSYEQYF. The CDR3 DNA reads TGTGCCAGCAGAGCGACTAGCTCCTACGAGCAGTACTTC.

V is TRBV5-6 and J is TRBJ1-3; D gene ambiguous. The V end was cut by 2 bases, the J end by 0 bases, with 6 bases between. In germline, CDR1 is SGHDT, CDR2 YYEEEE. The CDR3 loop spans 14 amino acids. The CDR3 coding sequence is TGTGCCAGCAGCTTTATCGACTCTGGAAACACCATATATTTT. The encoded protein is CASSFIDSGNTIYF.

In this sample, this clone turned up once. The chain carries TRBV14 and TRBJ1-1, with 7 bases matching TRBD1. The V gene's germline CDR1 is SGHDN and CDR2 FVKESK. V lost 4 bases, J lost 4 bases, and 18 bases stayed unmatched. The CDR3 runs 18 residues. CDR3 in amino acids: CASSPFLGGGRMATEAFF. CDR3 coding DNA: TGTGCCAGCAGCCCCTTCCTCGGAGGGGGCAGAATGGCCACTGAAGCTTTCTTT.

This chain links TRBV19 with TRBJ2-3, with 8 bases lining up with TRBD2. The CDR3 totals 15 residues. Germline loops: CDR1 LNHDA, CDR2 SQIVND (reference sequence). J lost 6 bases, V lost 3 bases, and 8 bases had no gene match. CDR3 nucleotides: TGTGCCAGTAGTATCCCGGGGGGGCCGAGGGATACGCAGTATTTT. This sequence encodes CASSIPGGPRDTQYF.

The chain is built from TRBV20-1 and TRBJ2-5; D remains ambiguous. Germline V gives CDR1 DFQATT, CDR2 SNEGSKA (reference sequence). This CDR3 has 11 residues. V dropped 3 bases and J dropped 5 bases, with 7 bases sitting between them. The CDR3: CSASLGETQYF. CDR3 DNA: TGCAGTGCTAGCTTAGGCGAGACCCAGTACTTC.

V usage is TRBV10-3 and J usage is TRBJ1-2; D perhaps matches TRBD1 (6 bases). The CDR3 consists of 14 residues. Trimming removed 6 bases from V and 4 bases from J, with 15 bases in between. CDR1 and CDR2 from the germline V gene are ENHRY and SYGVKD. The CDR3 sequence is CAISPGQTIYGYTF. The CDR3 DNA reads TGTGCCATCAGCCCGGGACAAACGATCTATGGCTACACCTTC.

In this sample, this clone turned up a few times. The chain has TRBV11-1 and TRBJ2-3; 9 bases map to TRBD2. The CDR3 covers 16 residues. Germline V gene sequence: CDR1 SGHAT, CDR2 FQDESV (reference sequence). Unmatched junction bases numbered 7, after V lost 1 base and J lost 5 bases. Written as DNA, the CDR3 is TGTGCCAGCAGCTTAGGCGGCGGGGGGGCGATAGATACGCAGTATTTT. It encodes CASSLGGGGAIDTQYF.

The rearrangement joins TRBV4-3 to TRBJ1-1; D not resolved. The ends were cut back, 3 bases at V and 4 bases at J, with 18 bases in the middle. The CDR3 is 16 residues long. The germline gives CDR1 LGHNA, CDR2 YSLEER. The CDR3 here is CASSQKEGPWGTEAFF. The CDR3 DNA sequence: TGCGCCAGCAGCCAGAAGGAGGGCCCCTGGGGCACTGAAGCTTTCTTT.

The gene calls are TRBV9 and TRBJ2-1; 8 nucleotides match TRBD2. Germline values: CDR1 SGDLS, CDR2 YYNGEE. The CDR3 is 17 residues long. The junction had 14 bases not matched to a gene; V was cut back by 4 bases and J by 5 bases. The CDR3 loop reads CASSKGGGRGENNEQFF. CDR3 DNA sequence: TGTGCCAGCAGCAAAGGCGGGGGGCGCGGGGAGAACAATGAGCAGTTCTTC.

The rearrangement joins TRBV2 to TRBJ2-1; D is unclear. Trimming took 4 bases from V and 6 from J, leaving 4 bases between them. CDR1 is SNHLY, CDR2 FYNNEI, per germline. This CDR3 has 11 amino acids. As DNA, the CDR3 is TGTGCCAGCAGTGGGGCCAATGAGCAGTTCTTC. It encodes CASSGANEQFF.

This clone was seen once. The gene calls are TRBV10-3 and TRBJ2-1, with D perhaps matching TRBD1 or TRBD2 (5 bases each). Germline lookup yields CDR1 ENHRY and CDR2 SYGVKD. The ends were cut back, 3 bases at V and 3 bases at J, with 15 bases in the middle. The CDR3 runs to 16 residues. For the CDR3, the DNA is TGTGCCATCAGTGAACGTCTTTCGAGGGGCTACAATGAGCAGTTCTTC. It translates to CAISERLSRGYNEQFF.

This chain links TRBV5-1 with TRBJ1-3, with D tentatively TRBD1 (5 bases). The V end lost 4 bases, the J end lost 1 base, and 21 bases lay between the germline ends. Germline values: CDR1 SGHRS, CDR2 YFSETQ. This CDR3 contains 18 residues. The CDR3 region is CASSVTGTAGSSGNTIYF. The CDR3 DNA sequence: TGCGCCAGCAGCGTGACCGGGACGGCGGGCTCGTCTGGAAACACCATATATTTT.

The chain carries TRBV7-8 and TRBJ1-5, with TRBD1 identical over 11 bases. V was pared by 1 base and J by 7 bases, with 3 bases of the junction left unmatched. There are 15 residues in the CDR3. Per germline, CDR1 SGHVS and CDR2 FQNEAQ. The CDR3 DNA follows: TGTGCCAGCAGCTTAGGGGACAGGGGGAGACAGCCCCAGCATTTT. It yields the protein CASSLGDRGRQPQHF.

This chain links TRBV18 with TRBJ2-6; D gene ambiguous. CDR1 and CDR2 (germline): KGHSH, LQKENI. The CDR3 has 15 amino acids. Trimming cost V 3 bases and J 4 bases, with 10 bases left between them. The CDR3 nucleotides are TGTGCCAGCTCACCCTATGAAACCGGGGCCAACGTCCTGACTTTC. Translating it yields CASSPYETGANVLTF.

V and J are TRBV29-1 and TRBJ2-1; a weak D match, TRBD1 (5 bases). Trimming removed 3 bases from V and 7 bases from J, with 10 bases in between. CDR1 is SQVTM and CDR2 is ANQGSEA in the germline V gene. The CDR3 spans 12 residues. CDR3 amino acids: CSVEETANEQFF. The CDR3 DNA follows: TGCAGCGTTGAGGAGACAGCGAATGAGCAGTTCTTC.

The chain employs TRBV7-6 and TRBJ2-2; 7 nucleotides agree with TRBD1. J was trimmed by 5 bases and V by 4 bases; bases with no gene match: 7. The germline V gene encodes CDR1 SGHVS and CDR2 FNYEAQ. The CDR3 totals 15 residues. DNA of the CDR3: TGTGCCAGCAGCTCCCCCGACAGGGATACCGGGGAGCTGTTTTTT. It specifies CASSSPDRDTGELFF.

The chain employs TRBV27 and TRBJ1-4, with TRBD1 matching over 9 bases. The V gene end was trimmed by 5 bases and the J gene end by 8 bases; junction bases not matched to a gene: 6. Germline values: CDR1 MNHEY, CDR2 SMNVEV (reference sequence). This CDR3 is built from 14 residues. In DNA, the CDR3 is TGTGCCAGCAGTCCCCGACAGGGGGAGGAAAAACTGTTTTTT. Translated, it gives CASSPRQGEEKLFF.

This clone was picked up a small number of times. The genes are TRBV3-1 (or the pseudogene TRBV3-2) and TRBJ1-1; maybe TRBD1 (5 bases). The CDR3 is made up of 13 amino acids. Germline loops: CDR1 LGHDT, CDR2 YNNKEL (reference sequence). V lost 5 bases to trimming and J lost 3 bases, with 10 bases between them. The CDR3 nucleotides read TGTGCCAGCAGCGGGCCGGGGGACACTGAAGCTTTCTTT. Protein sequence: CASSGPGDTEAFF.

The chain joins TRBV6-5 to TRBJ2-3; weak D call: TRBD2 (5 bases). The CDR3 loop spans 14 amino acids. The germline CDR1 and CDR2 sequences are MNHEY and SVGAGI. Trimming shortened V by 6 bases and J by 1 base, and 11 bases separated the two germline ends. CDR3 sequence reads: CASSSWRGTDTQYF. The CDR3 nucleotides read TGTGCCAGCAGCTCTTGGCGGGGCACAGATACGCAGTATTTT.

On this clone: The same CDR3 also results from other DNA sequences found in this sample. The chain combines TRBV12-3 or TRBV12-4 with TRBJ1-4; unclear D gene. V was pared by 3 bases and J by 11 bases, with 7 bases between. The CDR3 consists of 11 residues. The CDR3 spells CASSFGEKLFF. CDR3 coding DNA: TGTGCCAGCAGTTTTGGGGAGAAACTGTTTTTT.

J is TRBJ2-7 and V is TRBV5-1; D might be TRBD1 or TRBD2, each matching 7 bases. Looked up from germline, CDR1 is SGHRS and CDR2 is YFSETQ. The germline V and J ends were trimmed by 0 bases and 1 base, with 11 bases remaining between them. This CDR3 has 15 residues. CDR3 bases: TGCGCCAGCAGCTTGGCAGGGGGGGAATCCTACGAGCAGTACTTC. As protein: CASSLAGGESYEQYF.

The chain employs TRBV4-3 and TRBJ2-7, with 7 bases lining up with TRBD2. Per the germline V gene, CDR1 is LGHNA and CDR2 is YSLEER. This CDR3 contains 14 residues. J gave up 7 bases and V 0 bases, and 6 bases lay outside the gene matches. CDR3 nucleotides: TGCGCCAGCAGCCAAGAATCGCGGGGAGGGGAGCAGTACTTC. This sequence encodes CASSQESRGGEQYF.

The V gene is TRBV27, the J gene TRBJ2-1; weak D call: TRBD1 (5 bases). The germline V and J ends were trimmed by 3 bases and 7 bases, with 10 bases remaining between them. CDR1 is MNHEY and CDR2 is SMNVEV in the germline V gene (reference sequence). The CDR3 contains 13 residues. CDR3 DNA sequence: TGTGCCAGCAGTTTTCTCACAGGTAATGAGCAGTTCTTC. Residues: CASSFLTGNEQFF.

The CDR3 sequence: CASSLVARDYGYTF. CDR3 in DNA: TGTGCCAGCAGCTTAGTAGCCAGGGACTATGGCTACACCTTC. This chain uses TRBV7-9 with TRBJ1-2; perhaps TRBD1 as D (5 bases). CDR3 length equals 14 residues. Trimming removed 1 base at V and 3 bases at J, with 9 bases between. The V gene's germline CDR1 is SEHNR and CDR2 FQNEAQ (reference sequence).

The chain links TRBV30 to TRBJ1-2; no reliable D call. The CDR3 length is 14 residues. V lost 0 bases and J lost 4, with 12 bases in between. Germline CDR1 is GTSNPN and CDR2 is SVGIG (reference sequence). The CDR3 region has the DNA TGTGCCTGGAGTGTAATGGTTTCAGGCTATGGCTACACCTTC. It codes for CAWSVMVSGYGYTF.

The V call is TRBV25-1, the J call TRBJ2-1; weak D call: TRBD1 (6 bases). The CDR3 contains 11 residues. From germline, CDR1 is MGHDK and CDR2 SYGVNS. Deletions cut 5 bases from V and 9 bases from J, with 8 bases between. CDR3 in DNA: TGTGCCAGCAGTTCACAGGGTGAGCAGTTCTTC. Protein product: CASSSQGEQFF.

The chain joins TRBV5-1 to TRBJ2-3, with D unclear. The germline V gene encodes CDR1 SGHRS and CDR2 YFSETQ. The CDR3 has 13 residues. Deletions cut 0 bases from V and 2 bases from J, with 4 bases between. The CDR3 coding sequence is TGCGCCAGCAGCTTGGGGTTCACAGATACGCAGTATTTT. It specifies CASSLGFTDTQYF.

V and J are TRBV11-1 and TRBJ2-2; TRBD2 matches 14 bases. The CDR3 has 16 amino acids. Unmatched junction bases numbered 2, after V lost 5 bases and J lost 3 bases. Germline V gene data show CDR1 as SGHAT and CDR2 as FQDESV (reference sequence). CDR3 in DNA: TGTGCCAGCAGCCCGACTAGCGGGGGGGACACCGGGGAGCTGTTTTTT. Protein sequence: CASSPTSGGDTGELFF.

The gene calls are TRBV19 and TRBJ2-3; D unresolved. V lost 0 bases to trimming and J lost 14 bases, with 12 bases between them. The CDR3 has 12 amino acids. CDR1 and CDR2 from the germline V gene are LNHDA and SQIVND (reference sequence). CDR3 residues: CASSIDRHPRYF. CDR3 in DNA: TGTGCCAGTAGTATAGACAGGCACCCTCGGTATTTT.

In regard to this clone: The identical CDR3 is also encoded by other nucleotide sequences in the sample. V and J are TRBV6-5 and TRBJ2-2, with D possibly called TRBD1 or TRBD2 (5 bases each). V was pared by 2 bases and J by 1 base, with 5 bases between. This CDR3 is built from 14 residues. Germline-derived CDR1 and CDR2 are MNHEY and SVGAGI. The CDR3 reads CASSYGGNTGELFF. The CDR3 DNA reads as TGTGCCAGCAGTTACGGGGGGAACACCGGGGAGCTGTTTTTT.

The CDR3 spells CASSPPGSFYNEQFF. CDR3 DNA sequence: TGTGCCAGCAGCCCCCCCGGCAGCTTCTACAATGAGCAGTTCTTC. The chain joins TRBV7-9 to TRBJ2-1; no definite D call. The V and J ends lost 5 bases and 3 bases respectively, with 14 bases between them. Germline loops: CDR1 SEHNR, CDR2 FQNEAQ (reference sequence). This CDR3 comprises 15 residues. Full variable domain (missing parts from reference TRBV7-9 and TRBJ2-1): DTGVSQNPRHKITKRGQNVTFRCDPISEHNRLYWYRQTLGQGPEFLTYFQNEAQLEKSRLLSDRFSAERPKGSFSTLEIQRTEQGDSAMYLCASSPPGSFYNEQFFGPGTRLTVL.